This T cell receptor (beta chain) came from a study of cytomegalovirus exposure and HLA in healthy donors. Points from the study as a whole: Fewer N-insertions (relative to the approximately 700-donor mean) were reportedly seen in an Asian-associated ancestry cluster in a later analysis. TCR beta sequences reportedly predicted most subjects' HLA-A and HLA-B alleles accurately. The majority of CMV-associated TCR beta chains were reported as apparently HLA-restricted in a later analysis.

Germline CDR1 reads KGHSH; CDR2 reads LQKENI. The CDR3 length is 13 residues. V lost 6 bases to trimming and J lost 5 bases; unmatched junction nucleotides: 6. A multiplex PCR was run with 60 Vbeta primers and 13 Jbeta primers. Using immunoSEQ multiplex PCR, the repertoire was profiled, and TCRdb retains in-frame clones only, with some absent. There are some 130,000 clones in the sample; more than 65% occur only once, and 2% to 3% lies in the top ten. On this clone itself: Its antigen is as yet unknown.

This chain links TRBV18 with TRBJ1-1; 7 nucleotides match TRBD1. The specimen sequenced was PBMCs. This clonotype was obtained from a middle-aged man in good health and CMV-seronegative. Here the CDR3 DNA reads TGTGCCAGCTCGCTTGGACAGGAGACTGAAGCTTTCTTT. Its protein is CASSLGQETEAFF. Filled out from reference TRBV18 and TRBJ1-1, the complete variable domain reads NAGVMQNPRHLVRRRGQEARLRCSPMKGHSHVYWYRQLPEEGLKFMVYLQKENIIDESGMPKERFSAEFPKEGPSILRIQQVVRGDSAAYFCASSLGQETEAFFGQGTRLTVV.